This entry concerns a single TCR beta chain. Negative magnetic isolation gave CD8+ and CD4+ cells; FACS enriched CD8+ TEMRA. With random hexamers, roughly 0.45 to 1 ug RNA was reverse transcribed. TCRdb re-derived calls from the immunoSEQ multiplex PCR reads in MiXCR, one entry per CDR3 protein. The sample records roughly 130,000 distinct CDR3 sequences, around 96% being singletons. These data belong to a study of CD8 T cells in Susac syndrome. Deletions cut 3 bases from V and 1 base from J, with 15 bases between. Looked up from germline, CDR1 is LGHDT and CDR2 is YNNKEL (reference sequence). This CDR3 region has 16 residues.

The sample taken for sequencing was CD4+ T cells from PBMCs. This sequence joins TRBV3-1 and TRBJ2-5; D call uncertain. This clonotype was obtained from a human donor with Susac syndrome. This CDR3 reads CASSHSSTYPQETQYF. DNA for the CDR3: TGTGCCAGCAGCCACTCTTCGACCTACCCCCAAGAGACCCAGTACTTC.